A single sample is the source of the 11 T cell receptor beta chains below, sequenced in a study of CD8 T cells in Susac syndrome. Random hexamers served to reverse transcribe roughly 0.45 to 1 ug RNA. TCRdb re-called the immunoSEQ multiplex PCR reads with MiXCR, one entry per CDR3 protein. The sample carries about 140,000 distinct CDR3 sequences, 95% recorded once. The sample was CD4+ T cells from PBMCs. These receptors all come from a human donor with Susac syndrome.

This sequence joins TRBV7-2 and TRBJ1-6; D call uncertain. Between the trimmed V and J ends, which lost 3 bases and 8 bases, there was a span of 11 bases. The CDR3 covers 14 residues. Looked up from germline, CDR1 is SGHTA and CDR2 is FQGNSA. The CDR3 bases are TGTGCCAGCAGCTTGGTTCCGGGAGATTCACCCCTCCACTTT. It specifies CASSLVPGDSPLHF.

V and J are TRBV7-3 and TRBJ2-7, with 7 bases lining up with TRBD1. The V gene's germline CDR1 is SGHTA and CDR2 FQGTGA. The CDR3 spans 15 residues. V lost 5 bases and J lost 2; bases outside the gene matches: 9. This CDR3 reads CASSPPPTGAYEQYF. The CDR3 nucleotides are TGTGCCAGCAGCCCTCCCCCTACAGGGGCCTACGAGCAGTACTTC.

The chain joins TRBV2 to TRBJ1-5; D uncertain. Between the trimmed V and J ends, which lost 4 bases and 5 bases, there was a span of 9 bases. Germline V lookup: CDR1 SNHLY, CDR2 FYNNEI. This CDR3 has 13 residues. The CDR3 reads CASSGTRDQPQHF. The CDR3 coding sequence is TGTGCCAGCAGTGGAACGCGAGATCAGCCCCAGCATTTT.

This clonotype was seen a handful of times. The chain couples TRBV9 to TRBJ2-7; no reliable D call. V was shortened by 0 bases and J by 3 bases, with 10 bases between the two germline ends. CDR1 is SGDLS, CDR2 YYNGEE, per germline. The CDR3 is 14 residues long. The CDR3 DNA reads TGTGCCAGCAGCGTAGTGGAACACCTCTACGAGCAGTACTTC. Translation gives CASSVVEHLYEQYF. Full variable domain (rest looked up from reference TRBV9 and TRBJ2-7): DSGVTQTPKHLITATGQRVTLRCSPRSGDLSVYWYQQSLDQGLQFLIQYYNGEERAKGNILERFSAQQFPDLHSELNLSSLELGDSALYFCASSVVEHLYEQYFGPGTRLTVT.

This sequence joins TRBV25-1 and TRBJ2-7, with TRBD1 as a possible D gene (6 bases). CDR1 is MGHDK, CDR2 SYGVNS, per germline. CDR3 length: 14 amino acids. Trimming removed 3 bases at V and 3 bases at J, with 12 bases between. The CDR3 DNA reads TGTGCCAGCAGTGACTACAGGGAAAGCTACGAGCAGTACTTC. As protein: CASSDYRESYEQYF.

This chain connects TRBV20-1 to TRBJ1-6, with TRBD1 matching over 11 bases. The length of the CDR3 is 15 residues. V gave up 3 bases and J gave up 8 bases; unmatched junction bases: 6. CDR1 and CDR2 (germline): DFQATT, SNEGSKA (reference sequence). CDR3: CSASHGTGGDSPLHF. CDR3 DNA sequence: TGCAGTGCTAGCCATGGGACAGGGGGAGATTCACCCCTCCACTTT.

This clonotype was recorded only once. The V call is TRBV30, the J call TRBJ1-3; D might be TRBD1 (5 bases). Trimming removed 4 bases from V and 2 bases from J, with 9 bases in between. Germline loops: CDR1 GTSNPN, CDR2 SVGIG (reference sequence). The CDR3 extends over 13 amino acids. The CDR3 reads CAWTQGPGNTIYF. In nucleotides, the CDR3 is TGTGCCTGGACCCAGGGTCCTGGAAACACCATATATTTT. Based on the CDR3 plus reference TRBV30 and TRBJ1-3, the full variable domain is SQTIHQWPATLVQPVGSPLSLECTVEGTSNPNLYWYRQAAGRGLQLLFYSVGIGQISSEVPQNLSASRPQDRQFILSSKKLLLSDSGFYLCAWTQGPGNTIYFGEGSWLTVV.

The chain links TRBV9 to TRBJ2-7; D is uncertain. CDR3 length: 10 residues. CDR1 SGDLS and CDR2 YYNGEE come from the germline V gene. Trimming removed 2 bases at V and 5 bases at J, with 2 bases between. Here the CDR3 DNA reads TGTGCCAGCAGCGTCCACGAGCAGTACTTC. Its protein is CASSVHEQYF.

Notes on this clonotype: An end of the junction differs from the germline gene, which may be a read error. The chain carries TRBV12-3 or TRBV12-4 and TRBJ2-5; either TRBD1 or TRBD2 may supply D (6 bases each). The CDR3 is 15 residues long. The CDR3 region is CASSLRQVRVSGVDF. Here the CDR3 DNA reads TGTGCCAGCAGTTTAAGACAGGTCCGGGTCTCGGGGGTTGACTTC.

V gene TRBV19 combines with J gene TRBJ2-7; maybe TRBD1 (6 bases). The CDR3 extends over 16 amino acids. Trimming removed 9 bases at V and 2 bases at J, with 23 bases between. The germline V gene has CDR1 LNHDA and CDR2 SQIVND (reference sequence). CDR3 DNA: TGTGCCAGCTCTAAATACGGGGCAGGGGCGGCCTACGAGCAGTACTTC. Protein: CASSKYGAGAAYEQYF.

This chain joins TRBV7-8 and TRBJ1-6; the D is unclear. Germline CDR1 SGHVS, CDR2 FQNEAQ. V lost 4 bases to trimming and J lost 10 bases, with 14 bases between them. The CDR3 extends over 14 amino acids. The CDR3 sequence is CASSSRPSNSPLHF. DNA of the CDR3: TGTGCCAGCAGCTCCCGCCCTAGCAACTCACCCCTCCACTTT.